This T cell receptor (beta chain) was found in a study of CD8+CD57+ T cells in acquired aplastic anemia. The TCR beta profiling, which covered VDJ combination and CDR3 sequence, was carried out using genomic DNA as the template. TCRdb reanalysed the reads using MiXCR and keeps one entry per CDR3 protein. The profile shows 150,000 or so distinct CDR3 sequences, 40% to 60% of them singletons. Many counts were recorded for this clonotype. V lost 5 bases and J lost 4, with 21 bases in between. CDR3 length: 16 amino acids. CDR1 is SGHTA, CDR2 FQGNSA, per germline. Individuals selected for sequencing had exhibited CD8+CD57+ cell expansion on flow cytometry.

The origin of this receptor is a human donor with aplastic anemia. This chain connects TRBV7-2 to TRBJ2-7; D is unresolved. The material sequenced was sorted CD4+, CD8+, or CD8+CD57+ T cells (not recorded which) from PBMCs. The CDR3 DNA sequence: TGTGCCAGCAGCCTCCCGACGGCCGGACCCAGGTACGAGCAGTACTTC. Residues: CASSLPTAGPRYEQYF.